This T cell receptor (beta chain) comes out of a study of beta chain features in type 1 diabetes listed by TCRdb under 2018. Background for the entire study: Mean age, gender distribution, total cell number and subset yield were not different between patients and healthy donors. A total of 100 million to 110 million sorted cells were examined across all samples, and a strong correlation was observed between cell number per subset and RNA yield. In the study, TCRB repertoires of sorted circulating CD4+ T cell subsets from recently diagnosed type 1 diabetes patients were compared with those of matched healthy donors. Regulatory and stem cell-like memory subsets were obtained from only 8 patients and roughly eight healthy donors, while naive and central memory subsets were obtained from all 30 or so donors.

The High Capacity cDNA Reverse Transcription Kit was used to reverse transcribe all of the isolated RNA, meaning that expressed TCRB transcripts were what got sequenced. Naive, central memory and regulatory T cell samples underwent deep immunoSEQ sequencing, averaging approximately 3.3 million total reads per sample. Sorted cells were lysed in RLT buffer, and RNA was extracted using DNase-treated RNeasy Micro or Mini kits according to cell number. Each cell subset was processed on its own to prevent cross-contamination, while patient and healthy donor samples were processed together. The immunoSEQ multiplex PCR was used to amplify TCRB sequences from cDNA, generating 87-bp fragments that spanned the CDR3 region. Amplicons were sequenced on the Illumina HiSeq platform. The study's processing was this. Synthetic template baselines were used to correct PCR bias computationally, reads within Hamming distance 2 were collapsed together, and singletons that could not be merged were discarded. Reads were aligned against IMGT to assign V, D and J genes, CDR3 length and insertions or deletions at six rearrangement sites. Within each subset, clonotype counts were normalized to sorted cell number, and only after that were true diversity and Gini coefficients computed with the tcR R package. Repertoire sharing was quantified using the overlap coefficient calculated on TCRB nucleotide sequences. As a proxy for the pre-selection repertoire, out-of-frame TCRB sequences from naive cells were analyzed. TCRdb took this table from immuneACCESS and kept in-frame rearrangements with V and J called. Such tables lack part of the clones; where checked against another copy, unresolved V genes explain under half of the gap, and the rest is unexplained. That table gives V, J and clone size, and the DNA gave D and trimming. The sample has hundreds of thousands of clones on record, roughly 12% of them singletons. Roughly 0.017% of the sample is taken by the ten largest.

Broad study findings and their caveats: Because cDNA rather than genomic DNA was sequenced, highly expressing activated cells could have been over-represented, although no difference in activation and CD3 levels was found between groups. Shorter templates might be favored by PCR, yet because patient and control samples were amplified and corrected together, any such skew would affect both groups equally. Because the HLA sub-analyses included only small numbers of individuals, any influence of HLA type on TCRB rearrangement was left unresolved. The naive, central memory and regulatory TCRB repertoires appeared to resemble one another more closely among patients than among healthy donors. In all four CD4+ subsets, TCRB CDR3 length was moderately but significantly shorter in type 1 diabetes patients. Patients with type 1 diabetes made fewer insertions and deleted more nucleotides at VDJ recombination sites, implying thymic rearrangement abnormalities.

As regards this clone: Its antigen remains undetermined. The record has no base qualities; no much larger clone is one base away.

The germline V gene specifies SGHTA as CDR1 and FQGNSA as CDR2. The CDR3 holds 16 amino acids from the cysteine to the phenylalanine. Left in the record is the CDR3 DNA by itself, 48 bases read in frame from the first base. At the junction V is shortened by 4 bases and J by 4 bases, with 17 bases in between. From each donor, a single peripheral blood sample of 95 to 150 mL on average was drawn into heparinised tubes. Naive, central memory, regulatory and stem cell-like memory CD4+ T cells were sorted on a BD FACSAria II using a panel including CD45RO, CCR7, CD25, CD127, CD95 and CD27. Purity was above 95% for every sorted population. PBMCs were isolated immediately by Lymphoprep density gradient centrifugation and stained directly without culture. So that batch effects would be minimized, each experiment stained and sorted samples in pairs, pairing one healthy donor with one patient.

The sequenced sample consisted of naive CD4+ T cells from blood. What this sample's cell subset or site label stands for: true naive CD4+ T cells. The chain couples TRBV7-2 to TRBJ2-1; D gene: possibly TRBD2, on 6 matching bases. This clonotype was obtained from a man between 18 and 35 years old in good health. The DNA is TGTGCCAGCAGCTACGGAGTGGCTAGCGTATACAATGAGCAGTTCTTC. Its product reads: CASSYGVASVYNEQFF.